These 10 T cell receptor beta chains were all obtained from the same sample, sequenced in a study of PD-1 blockade in classical Hodgkin lymphoma. Sequenced by immunoSEQ multiplex PCR; TCRdb stores in-frame clones only, minus some. The table has about 23,000 clones, 71% seen once. Patients all relapsed after autologous stem cell transplantation, and there was variation in brentuximab vedotin exposure. The sequencing used peripheral blood mononuclear cells (PBMCs), collected at baseline. The receptors shown here come from a human donor with classical Hodgkin lymphoma.

The chain recombines TRBV5-8 with TRBJ2-7; 10 bases align to TRBD2. V shed 2 bases and J 5 bases; nucleotides not matched to a gene: 4. Germline-derived CDR1 and CDR2 are SGHTS and YDEGEE. This CDR3 has 14 amino acids. The CDR3: CASSFLAGADEQYF. The DNA of the CDR3 is TGTGCCAGCAGCTTCCTAGCGGGAGCCGACGAGCAGTACTTC.

This chain joins TRBV6-5 and TRBJ2-2; D perhaps matches TRBD1 (7 bases). V was trimmed by 7 bases and J by 6 bases, leaving 18 bases between them. The CDR3 length is 15 residues. Germline CDR1 and CDR2: MNHEY and SVGAGI. In DNA form, the CDR3 reads TGTGCCAGCAACCTTCTCCAGGGGGGCCCCGGGGAGCTGTTTTTT. It codes for CASNLLQGGPGELFF.

The chain has TRBV14 and TRBJ1-1; D possibly corresponds to TRBD1 (6 bases). V was pared by 1 base and J by 7 bases, with 10 bases between. The CDR3 totals 13 residues. CDR1 and CDR2 from the germline V gene are SGHDN and FVKESK. CDR3 loop: CASSQGGALEAFF. The CDR3 nucleotides read TGTGCCAGCAGCCAAGGGGGGGCCCTTGAAGCTTTCTTT.

This clone was seen only a few times. The chain links TRBV5-1 to TRBJ2-2; 10 bases are a match to TRBD2. Trimming at V came to 4 bases and at J to 3 bases, leaving 3 bases not matched to a gene. This CDR3 has 15 residues. Germline lookup yields CDR1 SGHRS and CDR2 YFSETQ. This chain's CDR3 is CASSVGTSDTGELFF. CDR3 sequence (DNA): TGCGCCAGCAGCGTAGGGACTAGCGACACCGGGGAGCTGTTTTTT.

This chain links TRBV6-4 with TRBJ2-3, with 7 bases lining up with TRBD2. V shed 4 bases and J 2 bases; nucleotides not matched to a gene: 9. The CDR3 has 16 amino acids. Germline-derived CDR1 and CDR2 are MRHNA and SNTAGT. The CDR3 sequence: CASSARAAGSTDTQYF. The CDR3 region has the DNA TGTGCCAGCAGTGCCCGGGCAGCGGGGTCCACAGATACGCAGTATTTT.

The table lists this clone with a count of one. The V call is TRBV7-2, the J call TRBJ2-7, with TRBD1 identical over 7 bases. J lost 2 bases, V lost 1 base, and 14 bases had no gene match. There are 18 residues in the CDR3. Germline CDR1 and CDR2: SGHTA and FQGNSA. The CDR3 DNA follows: TGTGCCAGCAGCTTAGTAACGATGTCGATGGGACAGCCCTACGAGCAGTACTTC. Its translation is CASSLVTMSMGQPYEQYF.

As DNA, the CDR3 is TGTGCCAGCAGTGAATCAGGGACAGGGGGGTACGAGCAGTACTTC. The encoded protein is CASSESGTGGYEQYF. The chain has TRBV6-1 and TRBJ2-7; 11 bases match TRBD1. Germline-derived CDR1 and CDR2 are MNHNS and SASEGT. There are 15 residues in the CDR3. Trimming at V came to 2 bases and at J to 4 bases, leaving 4 bases not matched to a gene.

This clone was seen a single time. The chain recombines TRBV6-5 with TRBJ2-4, with TRBD1 matching over 8 bases. Germline trimming cut 4 bases from V and 8 bases from J; bases unmatched to any gene: 7. Per the germline V gene, CDR1 is MNHEY and CDR2 is SVGAGI. This CDR3 contains 14 residues. CDR3 sequence: CASSFRQGYYIQYF. Written as DNA, the CDR3 is TGTGCCAGCAGTTTCCGACAGGGGTACTACATTCAGTACTTC.

This chain connects TRBV28 to TRBJ2-1; D ambiguous. Germline values: CDR1 MDHEN, CDR2 SYDVKM. This CDR3 spans 10 amino acids. Trimming removed 8 bases from V and 7 bases from J, with 6 bases in between. The chain's CDR3 is CASSSNEQFF. The CDR3 nucleotides read TGTGCCAGCTCATCGAATGAGCAGTTCTTC. Full variable domain (rest looked up from reference TRBV28 and TRBJ2-1): DVKVTQSSRYLVKRTGEKVFLECVQDMDHENMFWYRQDPGLGLRLIYFSYDVKMKEKGDIPEGYSVSREKKERFSLILESASTNQTSMYLCASSSNEQFFGPGTRLTVL.

The rearrangement links TRBV7-2 to TRBJ1-1, with a tentative D call TRBD1 (6 bases). The germline V gene has CDR1 SGHTA and CDR2 FQGNSA. With 5 bases removed from V and 2 bases from J, the gap between germline ends came to 18 bases. This CDR3 region has 16 residues. The CDR3 DNA reads as TGTGCCAGCAGCACGTGGACAGCGGGAGAAAACACTGAAGCTTTCTTT. It codes for CASSTWTAGENTEAFF.